The sequence of this T cell receptor beta chain was determined in a study of blood T cells in healthy people across ages. The individuals who served as donors were healthy Caucasians living in Russia, aged roughly 6 to 100. Whenever a sample was processed, at least 6.5 million PBMCs were isolated. Each sample provided at least 6 micrograms of extracted total RNA. A second PCR, run for roughly 7 to 11 cycles, used a sample-barcoded 5' primer plus a J-beta primer mix. Tagging of each cDNA molecule was performed by a template-switch adaptor with 12 random nucleotides. TCRdb ran MiXCR on the 5' RACE reads and lists one entry per CDR3 protein. The profile shows around 1,900,000 distinct CDR3 sequences, roughly two fifths of them singletons. The CDR3 length is 17 residues. V lost 4 bases, J lost 4 bases, and 13 bases stayed unmatched. Germline CDR1 and CDR2: MNHEY and SVGEGT.

Material: blood. The receptor's source is a human donor in good health. The chain carries TRBV6-2 or TRBV6-3 and TRBJ1-2; 9 bases map to TRBD1. CDR3 DNA: TGTGCCAGCAGTTGGAACAGGGGGCGTCAGTCTGGCTATGGCTACACCTTC. As protein: CASSWNRGRQSGYGYTF.